This T cell receptor beta chain was recovered during a study of blood T cell repertoires in COVID-19. The V end was cut by 1 base, the J end by 2 bases, with 9 bases between. The CDR3 loop spans 14 amino acids. The germline V gene encodes CDR1 SEHNR and CDR2 FQNEAQ (reference sequence). Under the authors' procedure: Estimation of nucleated cell counts was performed using reference gene primer amplification. Only in-frame clones appear in the TCRdb table, and some are missing; sequencing was by immunoSEQ multiplex PCR. V and J calls and clone size are copied from that table; D and trimming were computed from the DNA. The table includes 250,000 or so clones, 86% detected once.

J is TRBJ2-7 and V is TRBV7-9; D is perhaps TRBD1 (5 bases). The TCR originated in a woman under 30 who had recovered from COVID-19. The sequencing sample was made of PBMCs or T cells enriched from blood (not recorded which). The CDR3 sequence is CASSLEGITYEQYF. CDR3 DNA: TGTGCCAGCAGCTTAGAGGGGATTACCTACGAGCAGTACTTC.